The next 23 T cell receptor beta chains were all read from a single sample in a study of T-cell reconstitution after alpha-beta-depleted transplantation in children. Preparation of the TCRbeta library used unique molecular identifiers. TCRdb called the PCR reads again in MiXCR, with one record for every CDR3 protein. The sample holds hundreds of thousands of distinct CDR3 sequences, around 13% seen once. The sample here was PBMCs, mostly from graft donor cells, taken 360 days after TCRalphabeta/CD19-depleted stem cell transplant. Receptors were obtained from a male patient aged 10 to 17 who had a stem cell transplant for acute myeloid leukemia, so the T cells may come from the graft donor.

This clonotype was detected many times. The rearrangement uses TRBV12-3 or TRBV12-4 and TRBJ2-3, with 14 bases that match TRBD2. There are 15 residues in the CDR3. V dropped 8 bases and J dropped 6; count of bases not matched to a gene: 7. CDR3 DNA sequence: TGTGCCAGCCGACTAGCGGGAGGGCCCTCGGATACGCAGTATTTT. Translated, it gives CASRLAGGPSDTQYF.

This CDR3 reads CASSPRGLGVGTQYF. The CDR3 DNA reads as TGTGCCAGCAGTCCCCGCGGGCTAGGGGTCGGGACCCAGTACTTC. The chain joins TRBV12-3 or TRBV12-4 to TRBJ2-5; D is possibly TRBD1 or TRBD2 (5 bases each). CDR3 length equals 15 residues. V was clipped by 5 bases and J by 7 bases, with 20 bases between them.

In DNA form, the CDR3 reads TGTGCCAGCAGTTTATGCCACAGGGGGGCCGAGCAGTACTTC. It is translated as CASSLCHRGAEQYF. The V gene is TRBV28, the J gene TRBJ2-7; 8 bases are a match to TRBD1. CDR3 length: 14 residues. The trim removed 0 bases at V and 6 bases at J, leaving 4 bases unmatched. The germline V gene has CDR1 MDHEN and CDR2 SYDVKM.

In its sample, this clonotype was seen a few times. The chain combines TRBV20-1 with TRBJ1-4, with D perhaps matching TRBD1 (6 bases). This CDR3 contains 14 residues. Germline CDR1 and CDR2: DFQATT and SNEGSKA (reference sequence). V lost 0 bases and J lost 8, with 13 bases in between. CDR3 DNA: TGCAGTGCTAGAGACACCGGGACAAAGGAAAAACTGTTTTTT. Translation gives CSARDTGTKEKLFF.

The rearrangement uses TRBV7-9 and TRBJ2-2; 8 bases map to TRBD1. Germline V gives CDR1 SEHNR, CDR2 FQNEAQ (reference sequence). V gave up 5 bases and J gave up 4 bases; unmatched junction bases: 9. There are 16 residues in the CDR3. This chain's CDR3 is CASSILWTGSTGELFF. CDR3 in DNA: TGTGCCAGCAGCATCCTCTGGACAGGGTCCACCGGGGAGCTGTTTTTT.

Many counts were recorded for this clonotype. V is TRBV30 and J is TRBJ2-3, with TRBD1 identical over 7 bases. The CDR3 consists of 12 residues. CDR1 and CDR2 from the germline V gene are GTSNPN and SVGIG (reference sequence). Trimming cost V 1 base and J 5 bases; bases outside gene matches: 0. The CDR3 DNA is TGTGCCTGGAGTGGACAGGGAGATACGCAGTATTTT. This codes for CAWSGQGDTQYF. The complete variable domain, with remaining parts taken from reference TRBV30 and TRBJ2-3, reads SQTIHQWPATLVQPVGSPLSLECTVEGTSNPNLYWYRQAAGRGLQLLFYSVGIGQISSEVPQNLSASRPQDRQFILSSKKLLLSDSGFYLCAWSGQGDTQYFGPGTRLTVL.

The sample holds many counts of this clonotype. This chain connects TRBV6-5 to TRBJ2-7; D not certain. This CDR3 contains 12 residues. CDR1 and CDR2 from the germline V gene are MNHEY and SVGAGI. Trimming left V 11 bases short and J 4 bases short, with 15 bases between. The chain's CDR3 is CAALGRNYEQYF. CDR3 sequence (DNA): TGTGCCGCCCTAGGGCGGAATTACGAGCAGTACTTC.

This clonotype was seen at least ten times. The rearrangement links TRBV12-3 or TRBV12-4 to TRBJ1-2; D ambiguous. The CDR3 has 13 residues. V lost 2 bases, J lost 3 bases, and 7 bases lay in between. In nucleotides, the CDR3 is TGTGCCAGCAGTTTACCCTTTGACTATGGCTACACCTTC. This encodes CASSLPFDYGYTF.

This clonotype has ten or more counts. J is TRBJ2-7 and V is TRBV12-3 or TRBV12-4, with TRBD2 identical over 12 bases. CDR3 length: 15 amino acids. J gave up 0 bases and V 6 bases, and 3 bases lay outside the gene matches. The CDR3 reads CASRGLAGNSYEQYF. In DNA, the CDR3 is TGTGCCAGCAGAGGACTAGCGGGGAACTCCTACGAGCAGTACTTC.

This chain joins TRBV28 and TRBJ1-1, with 10 bases fitting TRBD1. Trimming took 3 bases from V and 6 from J; bases not matched to a gene: 10. This CDR3 region has 16 residues. CDR1 MDHEN and CDR2 SYDVKM come from the germline V gene. CDR3 nucleotides: TGTGCCAGCAGTTTTCCGGACAGGGGGAGTCGGCCTGAAGCTTTCTTT. Its translation is CASSFPDRGSRPEAFF. The full variable domain, rest sourced from reference TRBV28 and TRBJ1-1, is DVKVTQSSRYLVKRTGEKVFLECVQDMDHENMFWYRQDPGLGLRLIYFSYDVKMKEKGDIPEGYSVSREKKERFSLILESASTNQTSMYLCASSFPDRGSRPEAFFGQGTRLTVV.

The sample holds a few counts of this clonotype. J is TRBJ2-1 and V is TRBV12-3 or TRBV12-4; 11 nucleotides agree with TRBD2. The CDR3 is 15 residues long. The J segment lost 6 bases and the V segment lost 5 bases, leaving 6 bases of the junction unmatched. The CDR3 DNA follows: TGTGCCAGCAGTCCTACTAGCGGGAGAATCAATGAGCAGTTCTTC. Its protein is CASSPTSGRINEQFF.

This clonotype showed up just a few times. The CDR3 sequence is CSARRGGIAGVRPQTQYF. The CDR3 DNA sequence: TGCAGTGCTAGAAGGGGGGGGATAGCGGGAGTCCGCCCCCAGACCCAGTACTTC. This chain joins TRBV20-1 and TRBJ2-5, with 9 bases matching TRBD2. The germline CDR1 and CDR2 sequences are DFQATT and SNEGSKA (reference sequence). Trimming took 2 bases from V and 6 from J; bases not matched to a gene: 19. This CDR3 comprises 18 residues.

This clonotype was observed a handful of times. The chain combines TRBV20-1 with TRBJ2-7; 12 bases agree with TRBD2. CDR3 length equals 16 residues. CDR1 DFQATT and CDR2 SNEGSKA come from the germline V gene (reference sequence). The trim removed 1 base at V and 4 bases at J, leaving 8 bases unmatched. The CDR3 DNA reads TGCAGTGCTAGAGGTGGACTAGCGGGAAAACTTTACGAGCAGTACTTC. It translates to CSARGGLAGKLYEQYF.

In this sample, this clonotype turned up a few times. The chain is built from TRBV24-1 and TRBJ2-7; 7 nucleotides align to TRBD1. The germline CDR1 and CDR2 sequences are KGHDR and SFDVKD. Germline trimming cut 9 bases from V and 4 bases from J; bases unmatched to any gene: 5. The CDR3 runs 12 residues. The CDR3 sequence is CATADRTYEQYF. CDR3 in DNA: TGTGCCACCGCGGACAGGACGTACGAGCAGTACTTC.

This clonotype occurred a few times. This chain uses TRBV24-1 with TRBJ1-5; no clear D gene. The germline V gene encodes CDR1 KGHDR and CDR2 SFDVKD. The CDR3 totals 12 residues. Trimming shortened V by 2 bases and J by 4 bases, and 2 bases separated the two germline ends. This chain's CDR3 is CATSDWNQPQHF. The CDR3, as DNA: TGTGCCACCAGTGATTGGAATCAGCCCCAGCATTTT.

This clonotype was seen at least ten times. The V call is TRBV12-3 or TRBV12-4, the J call TRBJ2-3, with 8 bases that match TRBD2. The CDR3 totals 15 residues. The ends lost 6 bases at V and 7 bases at J; junction bases unmatched: 12. CDR3 DNA: TGTGCCAGCAGCTACCGACAGCTAGCGGGTAATACGCAGTATTTT. Its protein product is CASSYRQLAGNTQYF.

This clonotype showed up many times. This rearrangement joins TRBV9 to TRBJ2-4, with TRBD2 matching 8 bases. The CDR3 runs 16 residues. The germline gives CDR1 SGDLS, CDR2 YYNGEE. After removal of 2 bases from V and 2 bases from J, the junction contained 6 bases not matched to a gene. The CDR3 is CASSVSGLAPKNIQYF. The CDR3 DNA is TGTGCCAGCAGCGTTTCTGGACTAGCTCCCAAAAACATTCAGTACTTC.

CDR3 amino acids: CASSSGGRPYNEQFF. DNA of the CDR3: TGTGCCAGCAGCTCGGGGGGGAGGCCATACAATGAGCAGTTCTTC. The chain carries TRBV7-6 and TRBJ2-1; 8 bases match TRBD2. CDR3 length equals 15 residues. The ends lost 4 bases at V and 4 bases at J; junction bases unmatched: 6. The germline CDR1 and CDR2 sequences are SGHVS and FNYEAQ.

The CDR3 protein is CASSATGNSPLHF. The CDR3, as DNA: TGTGCCAGCAGCGCGACAGGGAATTCACCCCTCCACTTT. V gene TRBV7-9 combines with J gene TRBJ1-6; 7 nucleotides line up with TRBD1. V was clipped by 5 bases and J by 7 bases; unmatched bases: 2. CDR1 is SEHNR, CDR2 FQNEAQ, per germline (reference sequence). The CDR3 is 13 amino acids.

This clonotype was detected a few times. The chain uses TRBV7-6 and TRBJ2-3, with a possible D match to TRBD2 (5 bases). The CDR3 runs to 15 residues. In germline, CDR1 is SGHVS, CDR2 FNYEAQ. Trimming removed 1 base from V and 3 bases from J, with 11 bases in between. The CDR3 DNA is TGTGCCAGCAGCTTAGAGCCTGTAGCGACAGATACGCAGTATTTT. As protein: CASSLEPVATDTQYF.

In this sample, this clonotype turned up a few times. The V gene is TRBV14, the J gene TRBJ2-1; 15 bases are shared with TRBD2. The V segment lost 5 bases and the J segment 4 bases; nucleotides outside the gene matches: 6. The germline gives CDR1 SGHDN, CDR2 FVKESK. The CDR3 loop spans 17 amino acids. CDR3 sequence: CASSKGLAGGPYNEQFF. The CDR3 region has the DNA TGTGCCAGCAGCAAAGGACTAGCGGGAGGGCCTTACAATGAGCAGTTCTTC.

This clonotype occurred a few times. The chain links TRBV20-1 to TRBJ2-2; TRBD1 matches 7 bases. Losses at the gene ends were 1 base for V and 4 bases for J; bases not matched to a gene: 6. Looked up from germline, CDR1 is DFQATT and CDR2 is SNEGSKA (reference sequence). The CDR3 is 15 residues long. The CDR3 nucleotides are TGCAGTGCTAGAGTAGGGACAGTCCCCACCGGGGAGCTGTTTTTT. Protein product: CSARVGTVPTGELFF.

This clonotype occurred a few times. The CDR3 here is CSATTGGYYGYTF. DNA for the CDR3: TGCAGTGCTACAACAGGGGGCTACTATGGCTACACCTTC. This chain joins TRBV20-1 and TRBJ1-2, with 9 nucleotides matching TRBD1. The CDR3 has 13 residues. Losses at the gene ends were 4 bases for V and 3 bases for J; bases not matched to a gene: 3. Germline V gene lookup returns CDR1 DFQATT and CDR2 SNEGSKA (reference sequence).